This passage covers 31 T cell receptor beta chains from one sample sequenced in a study of vaccination effects on CD4 cells after COVID-19. The data were produced by immunoSEQ multiplex PCR, yet TCRdb's version contains in-frame clones alone and is incomplete. The sample holds about 18,000 clones, 76% seen once. These receptors have no known antigen. ViraFEST assay sequencing came after antigen-specific CD4+ T cells were expanded with viral peptide pools. Once cultured for roughly 10 days, the cells underwent separation to obtain CD4+ T cells. This person's SARS-CoV-2 infection, confirmed by PCR, occurred between March and December 2020. Participants each got two BNT162b2 or mRNA-1273 vaccine doses. This material consisted of CD4+ T cells from PBMCs cultured with SARS-CoV-2 spike peptides, taken after COVID-19 vaccination. These receptors came from a human donor who had a prior SARS-CoV-2 infection.

The gene calls are TRBV5-1 and TRBJ2-5; D remains ambiguous. Germline assignment: CDR1 SGHRS and CDR2 YFSETQ. V was pared by 2 bases and J by 2 bases, with 13 bases between. The CDR3 extends over 15 amino acids. The CDR3: CASSFAPWPQETQYF. As DNA, the CDR3 is TGCGCCAGCAGCTTTGCTCCTTGGCCACAAGAGACCCAGTACTTC.

The chain links TRBV5-6 to TRBJ2-7; the D is unclear. This CDR3 has 12 residues. Germline CDR1 and CDR2: SGHDT and YYEEEE. The ends were cut back, 3 bases at V and 3 bases at J, with 7 bases in the middle. The CDR3 sequence is CASSSGLYEQYF. CDR3 nucleotide sequence: TGTGCCAGCAGCTCGGGCCTCTACGAGCAGTACTTC.

J is TRBJ2-5 and V is TRBV5-1, with 7 bases identical to TRBD2. This CDR3 is built from 14 residues. Trimming cost V 0 bases and J 3 bases; bases outside gene matches: 2. CDR1 is SGHRS and CDR2 is YFSETQ in the germline V gene. CDR3: CASSLGGGEETQYF. For the CDR3, the DNA is TGCGCCAGCAGCTTGGGTGGGGGGGAAGAGACCCAGTACTTC. The whole variable domain, filled in from reference TRBV5-1 and TRBJ2-5, reads KAGVTQTPRYLIKTRGQQVTLSCSPISGHRSVSWYQQTPGQGLQFLFEYFSETQRNKGNFPGRFSGRQFSNSRSEMNVSTLELGDSALYLCASSLGGGEETQYFGPGTRLLVL.

This chain uses TRBV6-5 with TRBJ2-1; TRBD2 matches at 16 bases. Germline CDR1 is MNHEY and CDR2 is SVGAGI. The junction had 3 bases not matched to a gene; V was cut back by 8 bases and J by 5 bases. The CDR3 has 15 amino acids. The CDR3 here is CASEGLAGGHNEQFF. In DNA form, the CDR3 reads TGTGCCAGCGAGGGACTAGCGGGAGGGCACAATGAGCAGTTCTTC.

To note about this clone: This same CDR3 is encoded by further DNA sequences in the sample. The chain has TRBV5-1 and TRBJ2-5; TRBD1 is a possible D gene (5 bases). V dropped 7 bases and J dropped 1 base, with 11 bases sitting between them. From germline, CDR1 is SGHRS and CDR2 YFSETQ. This CDR3 is built from 13 residues. As DNA, the CDR3 is TGCGCCAGCTGGGGCGACAGCCAAGAGACCCAGTACTTC. This sequence encodes CASWGDSQETQYF.

The V call is TRBV7-2, the J call TRBJ2-7; unclear D gene. The germline V gene has CDR1 SGHTA and CDR2 FQGNSA. The V gene lost 2 bases and the J gene lost 5 bases, with 25 bases spanning the gap. This CDR3 is built from 18 residues. The CDR3 loop reads CASSLLITSSGAGDEQYF. CDR3 nucleotide sequence: TGTGCCAGCAGCTTATTGATTACGAGCTCCGGTGCAGGAGACGAGCAGTACTTC.

This clone rates as medium-sized. This rearrangement joins TRBV27 to TRBJ2-2; D might be TRBD2 (6 bases). The germline V gene encodes CDR1 MNHEY and CDR2 SMNVEV (reference sequence). The CDR3 is 16 residues long. The V gene lost 4 bases and the J gene lost 0 bases, with 12 bases spanning the gap. This CDR3 is CASSSSRRANTGELFF. Here the CDR3 DNA reads TGTGCCAGCAGTTCCTCCAGGAGGGCGAACACCGGGGAGCTGTTTTTT.

The chain combines TRBV15 with TRBJ2-7; D is undetermined. CDR1 LNHNV and CDR2 YYDKDF come from the germline V gene (reference sequence). The CDR3 covers 14 residues. Trimming took off 0 bases at V and 1 base at J, with 7 bases between the two ends. CDR3 amino acids: CATSRDMTSYEQYF. CDR3 coding DNA: TGTGCCACCAGCAGAGATATGACTTCCTACGAGCAGTACTTC.

V usage is TRBV19 and J usage is TRBJ1-5; no definite D call. The CDR3 is 13 amino acids. Trimming took 4 bases from V and 5 from J, leaving 9 bases between them. CDR1 is LNHDA, CDR2 SQIVND, per germline (reference sequence). The CDR3 DNA reads TGTGCCAGTAGTAAAGGGCGAGATCAGCCCCAGCATTTT. Protein: CASSKGRDQPQHF. Filled out from reference TRBV19 and TRBJ1-5, the complete variable domain reads DGGITQSPKYLFRKEGQNVTLSCEQNLNHDAMYWYRQDPGQGLRLIYYSQIVNDFQKGDIAEGYSVSREKKESFPLTVTSAQKNPTAFYLCASSKGRDQPQHFGDGTRLSIL.

The chain combines TRBV6-4 with TRBJ2-3; D tentatively fits TRBD1 or TRBD2 (6 bases each). Germline CDR1 and CDR2: MRHNA and SNTAGT. The CDR3 length is 12 residues. Trimming pared 3 bases from V and 7 bases from J, leaving 8 bases between. In DNA form, the CDR3 reads TGTGCCAGCAGTGAAGGGGGGAATACGCAGTATTTT. Amino acid sequence: CASSEGGNTQYF.

The gene calls are TRBV4-1 and TRBJ2-7; TRBD2 agrees at 7 bases. CDR1 MGHRA and CDR2 YSYEKL come from the germline V gene. The CDR3 is made up of 14 amino acids. The V segment lost 5 bases and the J segment 1 base; nucleotides outside the gene matches: 5. The CDR3 spells CASSFGTTSYEQYF. The CDR3 coding sequence is TGCGCCAGCAGCTTCGGGACTACATCCTACGAGCAGTACTTC.

The rearrangement uses TRBV6-5 and TRBJ1-1; a possible D gene is TRBD1 (6 bases). Germline CDR1 and CDR2: MNHEY and SVGAGI. The CDR3 length is 15 residues. V shed 3 bases and J shed 1 base, with 12 bases lying between them. CDR3 sequence (DNA): TGTGCCAGCAGTTATTCGGGGGCGACGAACACTGAAGCTTTCTTT. It translates to CASSYSGATNTEAFF.

V is TRBV15 and J is TRBJ2-7, with unresolved D. Germline CDR1 is LNHNV and CDR2 is YYDKDF (reference sequence). Between the trimmed V and J ends, which lost 8 bases and 6 bases, there was a span of 14 bases. The CDR3 totals 12 residues. This CDR3 is CATPRRFSEQYF. CDR3 in DNA: TGTGCCACCCCCAGACGGTTCTCCGAGCAGTACTTC.

The rearrangement joins TRBV18 to TRBJ1-2, with TRBD1 as a possible D gene (5 bases). Per germline, CDR1 KGHSH and CDR2 LQKENI. The CDR3 runs to 19 residues. V lost 2 bases, J lost 4 bases, and 26 bases lay in between. Here the CDR3 reads CASSPSVGAGPLGIYGYTF. As DNA, the CDR3 is TGTGCCAGCTCACCATCGGTTGGCGCAGGGCCGCTTGGTATCTATGGCTACACCTTC.

Details on this clone: An end of the junction differs from the germline gene, which may be a read error. The J gene is TRBJ1-1, the V gene TRBV7-7; tentatively, D is TRBD1 (5 bases). Germline CDR1 reads SSHAT; CDR2 reads FNYEAQ (reference sequence). This CDR3 region has 13 residues. The CDR3 here is CASSQQAGTEAFF. The CDR3 DNA is TGTGCTAGCAGCCAACAGGCCGGGACTGAAGCTTTCTTT.

The chain recombines TRBV5-4 with TRBJ2-1; TRBD2 agrees at 11 bases. V shed 7 bases, J shed 7 bases, and the junction held 10 bases outside the gene matches. This CDR3 is 15 amino acids long. CDR1 and CDR2 (germline): SGHNT, YYREEE (reference sequence). Here the CDR3 reads CASYAGTSGKNEQFF. For the CDR3, the DNA is TGTGCCAGCTATGCCGGGACTAGCGGTAAGAATGAGCAGTTCTTC.

CDR3: CASSRGTMGESETQYF. In DNA form, the CDR3 reads TGTGCCAGCAGCCGCGGGACTATGGGGGAGTCAGAGACCCAGTACTTC. The gene calls are TRBV5-4 and TRBJ2-5; 7 bases match TRBD2. CDR1 and CDR2 (germline): SGHNT, YYREEE (reference sequence). Trimming took 4 bases from V and 4 from J; bases not matched to a gene: 13. The CDR3 spans 16 residues.

J is TRBJ2-7 and V is TRBV21-1; the D segment call TRBD1 is taken from the table without a DNA check. TRBV21-1 is tagged as a pseudogene. The CDR3 spans 12 residues. The chain's CDR3 is CASSPTAYEQYF. CDR3 in DNA: TGTGCCAGCAGCCCAACAGCTTACGAGCAGTACTTC.

The CDR3 nucleotides are TGTGCCAGCAGTGAGCGGGGGTGGAGTGAAAAACTGTTTTTT. It translates to CASSERGWSEKLFF. V and J are TRBV6-1 and TRBJ1-4, with TRBD1 as a possible D gene (5 bases). Germline V gene data show CDR1 as MNHNS and CDR2 as SASEGT. The CDR3 runs 14 residues. The V gene lost 3 bases and the J gene lost 7 bases, with 12 bases spanning the gap.

This clone appeared a few times. The genes are TRBV3-1 (or the pseudogene TRBV3-2) and TRBJ1-2; D not certain. CDR1 LGHDT and CDR2 YNNKEL come from the germline V gene (reference sequence). The CDR3 has 16 residues. Trimming removed 4 bases at V and 1 base at J, with 16 bases between. CDR3 sequence: CASSRETGSYNYGYTF. The DNA of the CDR3 is TGTGCCAGCAGCCGAGAGACCGGGTCCTATAACTATGGCTACACCTTC.

This clone is medium-sized (0.01 to 0.1%) by share. The rearrangement joins TRBV6-5 to TRBJ2-7; 8 positions match TRBD2. V lost 5 bases, J lost 9 bases, and 6 bases stayed unmatched. This CDR3 has 12 amino acids. The germline gives CDR1 MNHEY, CDR2 SVGAGI. DNA for the CDR3: TGTGCCAGCAGTCCCGTAGCGGGATTGCAGTACTTC. Its translation is CASSPVAGLQYF.

The CDR3 is CARMTQVYGYTF. As DNA, the CDR3 is TGTGCCAGAATGACACAGGTCTATGGCTACACCTTC. The gene calls are TRBV2 and TRBJ1-2, with D possibly being TRBD1 (5 bases). CDR1 SNHLY and CDR2 FYNNEI come from the germline V gene. The CDR3 is 12 residues long. V was shortened by 9 bases and J by 4 bases, with 12 bases between the two germline ends.

This sequence joins TRBV7-9 and TRBJ1-4; D is ambiguous. Germline-derived CDR1 and CDR2 are SEHNR and FQNEAQ (reference sequence). Trimming removed 3 bases at V and 7 bases at J, with 9 bases between. This CDR3 is 13 amino acids long. CDR3 bases: TGTGCCAGCAGCTTTGGGTTGTTTGAAAAACTGTTTTTT. This codes for CASSFGLFEKLFF.

This chain links TRBV14 with TRBJ2-5; possibly TRBD1 for D (5 bases). Germline V lookup: CDR1 SGHDN, CDR2 FVKESK. V was shortened by 4 bases and J by 0 bases, with 12 bases between the two germline ends. The CDR3 has 15 amino acids. CDR3 in DNA: TGTGCCAGCAGCCCGGTAGGGGCGTACCAAGAGACCCAGTACTTC. This codes for CASSPVGAYQETQYF.

This chain connects TRBV18 to TRBJ2-5, with 7 bases aligning to TRBD2. The germline gives CDR1 KGHSH, CDR2 LQKENI. With 0 bases clipped from V and 4 bases from J, the junction kept 8 bases outside the gene matches. The CDR3 consists of 16 residues. CDR3 amino acids: CASSPPDGGIRETQYF. In DNA form, the CDR3 reads TGTGCCAGCTCACCACCGGACGGGGGGATACGAGAGACCCAGTACTTC.

V and J are TRBV19 and TRBJ1-4, with a possible D match to TRBD1 (5 bases). Looked up from germline, CDR1 is LNHDA and CDR2 is SQIVND (reference sequence). The CDR3 covers 19 residues. The V end was cut by 11 bases, the J end by 1 base, with 29 bases between. The CDR3 loop is CAGYGDFRDFTGTNEKLFF. CDR3 coding DNA: TGTGCCGGCTACGGAGACTTCAGGGACTTCACTGGAACTAATGAAAAACTGTTTTTT.

The chain is built from TRBV2 and TRBJ1-2; tentative D call: TRBD1 (5 bases). Deletions cut 4 bases from V and 4 bases from J, with 19 bases between. Germline CDR1 and CDR2: SNHLY and FYNNEI. This CDR3 region has 16 residues. The chain's CDR3 is CASSAGRPQEGYGYTF. CDR3 bases: TGTGCCAGCAGTGCTGGTAGGCCACAGGAAGGCTATGGCTACACCTTC.

This rearrangement joins TRBV5-1 to TRBJ1-2; possible D gene TRBD1, 6 bases. CDR1 is SGHRS and CDR2 is YFSETQ in the germline V gene. This CDR3 is built from 14 residues. V lost 3 bases, J lost 7 bases, and 16 bases lay in between. The CDR3 DNA reads TGCGCCAGCAGCTGGGCGGGGGCTCTTGGTGGCTACACCTTC. Its translation is CASSWAGALGGYTF.

The gene calls are TRBV10-3 and TRBJ1-4, with TRBD1 identical over 10 bases. With V trimmed by 3 bases and J by 9 bases, 7 bases remained unmatched. Looked up from germline, CDR1 is ENHRY and CDR2 is SYGVKD. This CDR3 has 15 amino acids. The CDR3 sequence is CAISDTGQGRKKLFF. The CDR3, as DNA: TGTGCCATCAGTGACACGGGACAGGGGCGGAAAAAACTGTTTTTT.

A single count supports this clone. The chain combines TRBV7-6 with TRBJ2-7, with 10 bases fitting TRBD1. The germline V gene encodes CDR1 SGHVS and CDR2 FNYEAQ. V lost 2 bases to trimming and J lost 5 bases; unmatched junction nucleotides: 9. This CDR3 is 16 amino acids long. The DNA of the CDR3 is TGTGCCAGCAGCTTAAGCCCGACAGGGGGCTTTAACGAGCAGTACTTC. Translating it yields CASSLSPTGGFNEQYF.

V is TRBV7-2 and J is TRBJ2-3, with 12 bases identical to TRBD2. Germline CDR1 reads SGHTA; CDR2 reads FQGNSA. After removal of 1 base from V and 0 bases from J, the junction contained 5 bases not matched to a gene. CDR3 length: 18 amino acids. CDR3 sequence: CASSLVGTSGLSTDTQYF. The CDR3 DNA sequence: TGTGCCAGCAGCTTAGTAGGGACTAGCGGGTTAAGCACAGATACGCAGTATTTT.